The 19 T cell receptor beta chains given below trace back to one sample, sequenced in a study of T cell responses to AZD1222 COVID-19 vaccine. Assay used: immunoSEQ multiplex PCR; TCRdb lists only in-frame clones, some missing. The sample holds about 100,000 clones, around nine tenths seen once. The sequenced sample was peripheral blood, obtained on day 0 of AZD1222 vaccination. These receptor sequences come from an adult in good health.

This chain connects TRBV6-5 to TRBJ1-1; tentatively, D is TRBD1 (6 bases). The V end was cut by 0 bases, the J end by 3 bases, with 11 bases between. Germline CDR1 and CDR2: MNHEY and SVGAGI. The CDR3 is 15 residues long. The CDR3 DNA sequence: TGTGCCAGCAGTTACTCGAGGGGGGTTGACACTGAAGCTTTCTTT. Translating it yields CASSYSRGVDTEAFF.

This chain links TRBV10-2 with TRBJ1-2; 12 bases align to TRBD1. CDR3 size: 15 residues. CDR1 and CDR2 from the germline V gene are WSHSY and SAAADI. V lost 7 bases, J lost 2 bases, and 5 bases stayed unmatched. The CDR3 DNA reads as TGCGCCAGCAACCCGGGACAGGGGGCGAACTATGGCTACACCTTC. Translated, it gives CASNPGQGANYGYTF.

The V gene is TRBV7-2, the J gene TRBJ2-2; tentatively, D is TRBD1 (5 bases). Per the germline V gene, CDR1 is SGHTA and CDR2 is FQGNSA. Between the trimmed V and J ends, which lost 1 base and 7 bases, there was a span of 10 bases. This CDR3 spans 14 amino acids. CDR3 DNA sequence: TGTGCCAGCAGCTTAGGACAGCCAGGCGGGGAGCTGTTTTTT. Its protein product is CASSLGQPGGELFF.

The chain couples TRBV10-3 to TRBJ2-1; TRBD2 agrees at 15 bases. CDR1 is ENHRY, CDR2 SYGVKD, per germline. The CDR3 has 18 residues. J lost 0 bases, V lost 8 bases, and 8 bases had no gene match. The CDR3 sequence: CAIGTGTSGGSSYNEQFF. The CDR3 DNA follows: TGTGCCATCGGGACCGGGACTAGCGGGGGGAGCTCCTACAATGAGCAGTTCTTC.

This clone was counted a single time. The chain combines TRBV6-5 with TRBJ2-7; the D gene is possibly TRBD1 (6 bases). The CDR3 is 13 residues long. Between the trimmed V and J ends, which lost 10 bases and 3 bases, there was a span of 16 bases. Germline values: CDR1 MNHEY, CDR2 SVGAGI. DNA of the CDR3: TGTGCCATCACGGGACAACCGGTCTACGAGCAGTACTTC. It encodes CAITGQPVYEQYF.

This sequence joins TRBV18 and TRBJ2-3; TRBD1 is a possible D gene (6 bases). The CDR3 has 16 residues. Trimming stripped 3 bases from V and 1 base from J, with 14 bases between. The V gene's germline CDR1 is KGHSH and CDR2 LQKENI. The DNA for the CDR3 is TGTGCCAGCTCACCGAATTTTGGGGGCCGCACAGATACGCAGTATTTT. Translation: CASSPNFGGRTDTQYF.

CDR3 in amino acids: CASSAFGEDLNTEAFF. CDR3 DNA sequence: TGTGCCAGCAGTGCCTTTGGAGAGGACCTGAACACTGAAGCTTTCTTT. This chain connects TRBV2 to TRBJ1-1; the D is unclear. The V end was cut by 4 bases, the J end by 0 bases, with 15 bases between. Germline V lookup: CDR1 SNHLY, CDR2 FYNNEI. The CDR3 consists of 16 residues.

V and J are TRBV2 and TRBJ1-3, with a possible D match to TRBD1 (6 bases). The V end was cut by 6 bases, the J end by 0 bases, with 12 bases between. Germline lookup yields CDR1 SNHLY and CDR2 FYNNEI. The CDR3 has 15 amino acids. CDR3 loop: CASRPTGNSGNTIYF. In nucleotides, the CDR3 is TGTGCCAGCAGACCGACAGGCAACTCTGGAAACACCATATATTTT. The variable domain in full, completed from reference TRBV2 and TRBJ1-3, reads EPEVTQTPSHQVTQMGQEVILRCVPISNHLYFYWYRQILGQKVEFLVSFYNNEISEKSEIFDDQFSVERPDGSNFTLKIRSTKLEDSAMYFCASRPTGNSGNTIYFGEGSWLTVV.

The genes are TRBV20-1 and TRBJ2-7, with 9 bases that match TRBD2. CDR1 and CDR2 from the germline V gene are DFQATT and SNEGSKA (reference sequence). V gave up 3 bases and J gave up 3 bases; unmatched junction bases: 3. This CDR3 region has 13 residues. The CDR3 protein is CSASKREVYEQYF. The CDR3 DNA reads TGCAGTGCTAGTAAGCGGGAGGTCTACGAGCAGTACTTC.

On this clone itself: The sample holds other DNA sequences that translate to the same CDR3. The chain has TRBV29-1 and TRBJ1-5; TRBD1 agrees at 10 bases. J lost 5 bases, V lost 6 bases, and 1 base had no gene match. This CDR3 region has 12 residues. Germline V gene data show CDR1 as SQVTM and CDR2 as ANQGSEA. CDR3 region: CSVGTGDQPQHF. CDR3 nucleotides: TGCAGCGTCGGGACAGGGGATCAGCCCCAGCATTTT.

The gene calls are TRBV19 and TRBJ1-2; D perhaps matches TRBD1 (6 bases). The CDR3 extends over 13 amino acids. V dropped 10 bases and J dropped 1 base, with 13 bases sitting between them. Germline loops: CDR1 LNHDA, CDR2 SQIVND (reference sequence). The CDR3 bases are TGTGCCACCTCCCGGGGGCGTAACTATGGCTACACCTTC. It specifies CATSRGRNYGYTF.

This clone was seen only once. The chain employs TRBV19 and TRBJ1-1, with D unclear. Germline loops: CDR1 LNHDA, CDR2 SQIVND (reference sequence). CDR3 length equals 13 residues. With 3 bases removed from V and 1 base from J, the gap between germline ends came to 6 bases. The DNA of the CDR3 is TGTGCCAGTAGTATCCACGGGAACACTGAAGCTTTCTTT. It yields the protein CASSIHGNTEAFF.

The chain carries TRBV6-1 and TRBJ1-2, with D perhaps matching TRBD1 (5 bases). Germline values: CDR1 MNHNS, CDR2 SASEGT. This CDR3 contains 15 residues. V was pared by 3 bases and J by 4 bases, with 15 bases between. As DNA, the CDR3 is TGTGCCAGCAGTGAGCAGGGAGTGCCTAGCTATGGCTACACCTTC. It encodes CASSEQGVPSYGYTF.

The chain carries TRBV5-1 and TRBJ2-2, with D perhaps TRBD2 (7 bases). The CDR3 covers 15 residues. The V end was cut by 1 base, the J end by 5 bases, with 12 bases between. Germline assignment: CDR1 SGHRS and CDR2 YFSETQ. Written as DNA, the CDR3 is TGCGCCAGCAGCTTGTGGGGGGGCCAGACCGGGGAGCTGTTTTTT. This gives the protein CASSLWGGQTGELFF.

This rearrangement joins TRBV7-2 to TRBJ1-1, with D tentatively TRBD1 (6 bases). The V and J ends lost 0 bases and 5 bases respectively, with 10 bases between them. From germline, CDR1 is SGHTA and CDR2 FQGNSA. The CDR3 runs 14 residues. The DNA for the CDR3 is TGTGCCAGCAGCTTAGCCCTTCAGGGGACTGAAGCTTTCTTT. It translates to CASSLALQGTEAFF.

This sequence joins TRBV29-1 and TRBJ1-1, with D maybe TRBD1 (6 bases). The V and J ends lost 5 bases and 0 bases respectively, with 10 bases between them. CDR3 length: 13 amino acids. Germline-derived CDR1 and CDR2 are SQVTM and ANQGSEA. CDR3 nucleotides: TGCAGCGTTTCCTACAGGGTGAACACTGAAGCTTTCTTT. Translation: CSVSYRVNTEAFF.

Here the CDR3 DNA reads TGCGCCAGCAGCTTGGCCTTGACGGGGGGAAACACCATATATTTT. It translates to CASSLALTGGNTIYF. The chain carries TRBV5-1 and TRBJ1-3; no definite D call. There are 15 residues in the CDR3. CDR1 and CDR2 from the germline V gene are SGHRS and YFSETQ. With 0 bases removed from V and 4 bases from J, the gap between germline ends came to 11 bases. Combining the CDR3 with reference TRBV5-1 and TRBJ1-3 gives the whole variable domain KAGVTQTPRYLIKTRGQQVTLSCSPISGHRSVSWYQQTPGQGLQFLFEYFSETQRNKGNFPGRFSGRQFSNSRSEMNVSTLELGDSALYLCASSLALTGGNTIYFGEGSWLTVV.

The CDR3 bases are TGTGCCACCAGTGAGGCCAGGGGGCGTTACTATGGCTACACCTTC. Translated: CATSEARGRYYGYTF. The genes are TRBV24-1 and TRBJ1-2, with 8 bases fitting TRBD1. The CDR3 covers 15 residues. The J segment lost 3 bases and the V segment lost 4 bases, leaving 6 bases of the junction unmatched. The germline V gene encodes CDR1 KGHDR and CDR2 SFDVKD.

The CDR3 DNA reads as TGTGCCACCAGCAGAGATCGGGCAGGGTACGATGGCTACACCTTC. It specifies CATSRDRAGYDGYTF. This rearrangement joins TRBV15 to TRBJ1-2; tentatively, D is TRBD1 (5 bases). V was clipped by 0 bases and J by 6 bases, with 14 bases between them. Looked up from germline, CDR1 is LNHNV and CDR2 is YYDKDF (reference sequence). This CDR3 spans 15 amino acids.